The 32 T cell receptor beta chains below all came from one sample that was sequenced in a study of blood T cell repertoires in COVID-19. Here immunoSEQ multiplex PCR was the method, and the copy in TCRdb shows in-frame clones only, minus some. The table lists roughly 300,000 clones, around 80% of them singletons. Material for sequencing was peripheral blood. The receptor source for this set is a woman in her 50s with acute or convalescent COVID-19.

The V gene is TRBV3-1 (or the pseudogene TRBV3-2), the J gene TRBJ1-2, with D unclear. V lost 6 bases, J lost 0 bases, and 20 bases lay in between. The CDR3 has 17 amino acids. CDR1 and CDR2 (germline): LGHDT, YNNKEL (reference sequence). Here the CDR3 reads CASRGKSSGGANYGYTF. The CDR3 DNA is TGTGCCAGCAGGGGAAAATCGTCGGGAGGAGCTAACTATGGCTACACCTTC.

The chain links TRBV5-4 to TRBJ1-2; 10 positions match TRBD1. The V and J ends lost 3 bases and 7 bases, in that order; junction bases with no gene match: 9. This CDR3 region has 15 residues. Germline V lookup: CDR1 SGHNT, CDR2 YYREEE (reference sequence). In DNA, the CDR3 is TGTGCCAGCAGCTCTCCGGGACAGGGGAATTTTGGCTACACCTTC. Protein: CASSSPGQGNFGYTF.

The chain employs TRBV28 and TRBJ1-1; weak D call: TRBD1 (6 bases). This CDR3 is 14 amino acids long. V was clipped by 6 bases and J by 9 bases, with 20 bases between them. Germline V lookup: CDR1 MDHEN, CDR2 SYDVKM. The CDR3 spells CASRQGPGGRKAFF. CDR3 DNA sequence: TGTGCCAGCAGACAGGGACCGGGGGGGCGGAAAGCTTTCTTT.

The CDR3 nucleotides read TGCAGGGCCGGACAGGGGAACACTGAAGCTTTCTTT. It encodes CRAGQGNTEAFF. This chain joins TRBV29-1 and TRBJ1-1; 8 nucleotides agree with TRBD1. CDR1 is SQVTM and CDR2 is ANQGSEA in the germline V gene. The CDR3 covers 12 residues. Filled out from reference TRBV29-1 and TRBJ1-1, the complete variable domain reads SAVISQKPSRDICQRGTSLTIQCQVDSQVTMMFWYRQQPGQSLTLIATANQGSEATYESGFVIDKFPISRPNLTFSTLTVSNMSPEDSSIYLCRAGQGNTEAFFGQGTRLTVV.

This chain uses TRBV5-6 with TRBJ2-3; D not resolved. V was shortened by 0 bases and J by 4 bases, with 6 bases between the two germline ends. The V gene's germline CDR1 is SGHDT and CDR2 YYEEEE. The CDR3 sequence is 13 residues long. The CDR3 reads CASSLARSDTQYF. The CDR3 coding sequence is TGTGCCAGCAGCTTGGCCAGGTCAGATACGCAGTATTTT. Drawing the rest from reference TRBV5-6 and TRBJ2-3, the complete variable domain is DAGVTQSPTHLIKTRGQQVTLRCSPKSGHDTVSWYQQALGQGPQFIFQYYEEEERQRGNFPDRFSGHQFPNYSSELNVNALLLGDSALYLCASSLARSDTQYFGPGTRLTVL.

V usage is TRBV19 and J usage is TRBJ2-7, with 7 positions matching TRBD2. This CDR3 has 14 residues. Germline lookup yields CDR1 LNHDA and CDR2 SQIVND (reference sequence). J was trimmed by 2 bases and V by 1 base; bases with no gene match: 2. The CDR3 nucleotides are TGTGCCAGTAGTATAGTGGCGGGAGCCTACGAGCAGTACTTC. It encodes CASSIVAGAYEQYF.

The chain has TRBV29-1 and TRBJ1-2, with 7 bases aligning to TRBD1. The CDR3 loop spans 13 amino acids. Per the germline V gene, CDR1 is SQVTM and CDR2 is ANQGSEA. V trimming: 7 bases; J trimming: 0 bases; junction bases outside the gene matches: 5. In DNA, the CDR3 is TGCAGCGCCCGGGACAGCGCTAACTATGGCTACACCTTC. This translates into CSARDSANYGYTF.

The V call is TRBV2, the J call TRBJ2-3; TRBD1 is a possible D gene (6 bases). This CDR3 contains 14 residues. CDR1 and CDR2 (germline): SNHLY, FYNNEI. Trimming cost V 8 bases and J 3 bases, with 15 bases left between them. CDR3 protein: CASPGEDSTDTQYF. CDR3 nucleotide sequence: TGTGCCAGCCCCGGTGAGGACAGTACAGATACGCAGTATTTT.

The V gene is TRBV28, the J gene TRBJ1-1; D is uncertain. The germline V and J ends were trimmed by 8 bases and 3 bases, with 10 bases remaining between them. The CDR3 contains 12 residues. Per the germline V gene, CDR1 is MDHEN and CDR2 is SYDVKM. CDR3 residues: CASGNTYTEAFF. The CDR3 region has the DNA TGTGCCAGCGGCAACACGTACACTGAAGCTTTCTTT.

V is TRBV28 and J is TRBJ1-1; D perhaps matches TRBD1 (6 bases). The CDR3 is 15 residues long. V lost 6 bases and J lost 1, with 15 bases in between. Germline V lookup: CDR1 MDHEN, CDR2 SYDVKM. In DNA, the CDR3 is TGTGCCAGCAGCCCGCCGGGACAACGGAACACTGAAGCTTTCTTT. Translated, it gives CASSPPGQRNTEAFF.

The rearrangement links TRBV6-2 or TRBV6-3 to TRBJ2-2; 11 bases map to TRBD1. From germline, CDR1 is MNHEY and CDR2 SVGEGT. This CDR3 is 18 amino acids long. V was pared by 4 bases and J by 0 bases, with 7 bases of the junction left unmatched. The CDR3 here is CASSSVWGQGANTGELFF. The DNA for the CDR3 is TGTGCCAGCAGTTCTGTGTGGGGACAGGGGGCGAACACCGGGGAGCTGTTTTTT.

The genes are TRBV28 and TRBJ2-1; a weak D match, TRBD2 (5 bases). Germline V gene data show CDR1 as MDHEN and CDR2 as SYDVKM. V lost 3 bases, J lost 5 bases, and 14 bases lay in between. CDR3 length: 15 residues. CDR3 in amino acids: CASSLLWGENNEQFF. As DNA, the CDR3 is TGTGCCAGCAGTTTGTTGTGGGGAGAAAACAATGAGCAGTTCTTC.

CDR3 region: CASSTDKNTGELFF. The CDR3 nucleotides read TGTGCCAGTAGTACTGACAAGAACACCGGGGAGCTGTTTTTT. This chain links TRBV19 with TRBJ2-2; D gene unclear. The germline gives CDR1 LNHDA, CDR2 SQIVND (reference sequence). The CDR3 is 14 residues long. Trimming left V 4 bases short and J 1 base short, with 7 bases between.

The chain carries TRBV4-1 and TRBJ2-2; 12 bases are shared with TRBD2. Germline V lookup: CDR1 MGHRA, CDR2 YSYEKL. Trimming removed 1 base from V and 5 bases from J; junction bases left unmatched: 2. The CDR3 is 16 residues long. The CDR3 nucleotides read TGCGCCAGCAGCCAAGGGACTAGCGGGGAGACCGGGGAGCTGTTTTTT. Translation gives CASSQGTSGETGELFF.

V gene TRBV6-5 combines with J gene TRBJ2-5, with 10 bases aligning to TRBD2. This CDR3 contains 15 residues. Germline V gene sequence: CDR1 MNHEY, CDR2 SVGAGI. Trimming took 7 bases from V and 2 from J; bases not matched to a gene: 7. The CDR3 DNA is TGTGCCAGCACTCTACTAGCGGGGAGACAAGAGACCCAGTACTTC. Translated: CASTLLAGRQETQYF.

The chain is built from TRBV5-1 and TRBJ2-2; tentatively, D is TRBD1 (5 bases). V dropped 0 bases and J dropped 4 bases, with 7 bases sitting between them. Looked up from germline, CDR1 is SGHRS and CDR2 is YFSETQ. The CDR3 loop spans 14 amino acids. Here the CDR3 reads CASSLAQGTGELFF. DNA of the CDR3: TGCGCCAGCAGCTTGGCCCAGGGCACCGGGGAGCTGTTTTTT.

The chain is built from TRBV5-1 and TRBJ1-4; 7 bases map to TRBD1. The germline V gene encodes CDR1 SGHRS and CDR2 YFSETQ. The V and J ends lost 4 bases and 0 bases, in that order; junction bases with no gene match: 6. This CDR3 is 16 amino acids long. For the CDR3, the DNA is TGCGCCAGCAGCGGGACAGCCAGTGCAACTAATGAAAAACTGTTTTTT. It is translated as CASSGTASATNEKLFF.

In its sample, this clone was seen a few times. This chain joins TRBV2 and TRBJ1-5; D gene ambiguous. The CDR3 spans 13 residues. Germline V lookup: CDR1 SNHLY, CDR2 FYNNEI. V dropped 6 bases and J dropped 0 bases, with 6 bases sitting between them. CDR3: CASRSDSNQPQHF. The CDR3 bases are TGTGCCAGCAGATCAGATAGCAATCAGCCCCAGCATTTT. The whole variable domain, filled in from reference TRBV2 and TRBJ1-5, reads EPEVTQTPSHQVTQMGQEVILRCVPISNHLYFYWYRQILGQKVEFLVSFYNNEISEKSEIFDDQFSVERPDGSNFTLKIRSTKLEDSAMYFCASRSDSNQPQHFGDGTRLSIL.

V and J are TRBV5-1 and TRBJ1-1; no definite D call. V gave up 0 bases and J gave up 1 base, with 10 bases separating them. CDR3 length: 15 amino acids. From germline, CDR1 is SGHRS and CDR2 YFSETQ. CDR3 coding DNA: TGCGCCAGCAGCTTGGTTGCAGGCGCGAACACTGAAGCTTTCTTT. Amino acid sequence: CASSLVAGANTEAFF.

This clone was recorded once. The rearrangement links TRBV15 to TRBJ2-7; a possible D gene is TRBD2 (6 bases). The CDR3 is 11 amino acids. CDR1 and CDR2 (germline): LNHNV, YYDKDF (reference sequence). The V gene lost 6 bases and the J gene lost 3 bases, with 6 bases spanning the gap. The CDR3 bases are TGTGCCACCAGGGACTACTACGAGCAGTACTTC. It yields the protein CATRDYYEQYF.

The chain uses TRBV5-1 and TRBJ1-1, with D perhaps TRBD1 (5 bases). The germline CDR1 and CDR2 sequences are SGHRS and YFSETQ. The CDR3 runs to 13 residues. The V gene lost 5 bases and the J gene lost 10 bases, with 18 bases spanning the gap. The CDR3: CASRSRAQTRAFF. DNA of the CDR3: TGCGCCAGCAGGAGCAGGGCCCAGACCCGAGCTTTCTTT.

The chain couples TRBV5-1 to TRBJ1-1; D is unresolved. This CDR3 has 15 amino acids. Trimming removed 0 bases from V and 3 bases from J, with 12 bases in between. Germline values: CDR1 SGHRS, CDR2 YFSETQ. DNA of the CDR3: TGCGCCAGCAGCTTGGGAGCCCCGAGGGACACTGAAGCTTTCTTT. This encodes CASSLGAPRDTEAFF.

This clone was seen a handful of times. This chain joins TRBV29-1 and TRBJ2-3; 12 nucleotides align to TRBD2. Germline CDR1 SQVTM, CDR2 ANQGSEA. Trimming at V came to 1 base and at J to 2 bases, leaving 4 bases not matched to a gene. The CDR3 spans 16 residues. CDR3 in DNA: TGCAGCGTTGAAGGGACTAGCGGGATGTCCACAGATACGCAGTATTTT. It specifies CSVEGTSGMSTDTQYF.

V is TRBV18 and J is TRBJ1-1; weak D call: TRBD1 (5 bases). The CDR3 runs to 12 residues. Trimming stripped 3 bases from V and 5 bases from J, with 7 bases between. CDR1 KGHSH and CDR2 LQKENI come from the germline V gene. The CDR3 region has the DNA TGTGCCAGCTCACCGGGGCGGACTGAAGCTTTCTTT. Its translation is CASSPGRTEAFF.

Regarding this clone: Likely a read error: the CDR3 ends without its conserved phenylalanine or tryptophan. The limits of the CDR3 on the DNA are not certain, so only TCRdb's listed CDR3 is given. The gene calls are TRBV2 and TRBJ2-3; the table calls TRBD2, which could not be checked here. The germline CDR1 and CDR2 sequences are SNHLY and FYNNEI. The CDR3 is 12 residues long, ends included. The chain's CDR3 is CASRGLAGGYTV.

The chain has TRBV5-1 and TRBJ1-4; the D gene is possibly TRBD1 (5 bases). The V end lost 0 bases, the J end lost 4 bases, and 16 bases lay between the germline ends. This CDR3 region has 17 residues. Germline CDR1 and CDR2: SGHRS and YFSETQ. The CDR3 sequence: CASSLGTSLGVNEKLFF. The DNA of the CDR3 is TGCGCCAGCAGCTTGGGGACATCCCTTGGTGTTAATGAAAAACTGTTTTTT.

The V call is TRBV15, the J call TRBJ2-2; a weak D match, TRBD2 (6 bases). V was cut by 1 base and J by 6 bases, with 15 bases left in between. Germline assignment: CDR1 LNHNV and CDR2 YYDKDF (reference sequence). The CDR3 totals 16 residues. The CDR3 region has the DNA TGTGCCACCAGCAGAGCCGCCTCTAGCGTACCCGGGGAGCTGTTTTTT. Translating it yields CATSRAASSVPGELFF.

The chain has TRBV6-6 and TRBJ1-2; D remains ambiguous. Germline V lookup: CDR1 MNHNY, CDR2 SVGAGI (reference sequence). The V end was cut by 7 bases, the J end by 0 bases, with 15 bases between. This CDR3 is built from 15 residues. As DNA, the CDR3 is TGTGCCAGCACCACGGGTCCGGATACTAACTATGGCTACACCTTC. Translated, it gives CASTTGPDTNYGYTF.

This clone was seen just once. CDR3 protein: CASSKGDRGWSTEAFF. The CDR3 DNA reads TGTGCCAGCAGCAAGGGGGACAGGGGATGGAGCACTGAAGCTTTCTTT. J is TRBJ1-1 and V is TRBV21-1; the table's TRBD1 call for D was not verified on the DNA. TRBV21-1 is designated a pseudogene. CDR3 length: 16 residues.

The sample holds one count of this clone. The chain employs TRBV6-5 and TRBJ1-2, with 9 positions matching TRBD1. The length of the CDR3 is 12 residues. The germline gives CDR1 MNHEY, CDR2 SVGAGI. V dropped 10 bases and J dropped 8; count of bases not matched to a gene: 8. The CDR3 is CAIQGAIGGYTF. The CDR3, as DNA: TGTGCCATACAGGGGGCTATAGGGGGCTACACCTTC.

This clone was found once. This rearrangement joins TRBV7-2 to TRBJ2-3, with TRBD1 matching 8 bases. Germline assignment: CDR1 SGHTA and CDR2 FQGNSA. J gave up 5 bases and V 4 bases, and 2 bases lay outside the gene matches. The length of the CDR3 is 13 residues. This chain's CDR3 is CASSYDRGDTQYF. The CDR3 DNA follows: TGTGCCAGCAGCTATGACAGGGGAGATACGCAGTATTTT.

The V gene is TRBV5-1, the J gene TRBJ2-2; a weak D match, TRBD1 (7 bases). V lost 7 bases and J lost 0, with 16 bases in between. CDR1 and CDR2 from the germline V gene are SGHRS and YFSETQ. The CDR3 sequence is 16 residues long. DNA for the CDR3: TGCGCCAGCTTTCAGGGGGACTTTTCGAACACCGGGGAGCTGTTTTTT. Translated: CASFQGDFSNTGELFF.